The next 30 T cell receptor beta chains were all read from a single sample in a study of shared clonotypes between healthy human individuals. Positive CCR7 selection of CD45RO-negative cells yielded the naive CD8 cells, and terminally differentiated effector memory CD45RA+ cells were excluded. Sequencing used immunoSEQ multiplex PCR; TCRdb keeps in-frame clones, though not all of them. In the table there are millions of clones, less than 95% of which are singletons. Sequenced material: naive CD8+ T cells sorted from blood. The receptors derive from a man aged 18 to 30 in good health.

This chain links TRBV2 with TRBJ2-4; D may be TRBD1 (5 bases). This CDR3 spans 14 amino acids. The V and J ends lost 2 bases and 7 bases respectively, with 12 bases between them. CDR1 and CDR2 (germline): SNHLY, FYNNEI. CDR3 sequence reads: CASSEPDRGNIQYF. The CDR3 DNA sequence: TGTGCCAGCAGTGAACCCGACAGAGGCAACATTCAGTACTTC. The full variable domain, completed using reference TRBV2 and TRBJ2-4, is EPEVTQTPSHQVTQMGQEVILRCVPISNHLYFYWYRQILGQKVEFLVSFYNNEISEKSEIFDDQFSVERPDGSNFTLKIRSTKLEDSAMYFCASSEPDRGNIQYFGAGTRLSVL.

The chain recombines TRBV25-1 with TRBJ1-2; 8 nucleotides match TRBD1. From germline, CDR1 is MGHDK and CDR2 SYGVNS. With 4 bases clipped from V and 4 bases from J, the junction kept 8 bases outside the gene matches. The CDR3 runs to 15 residues. In nucleotides, the CDR3 is TGTGCCAGCAGTGGACAGGGGATTAAAGGCTATGGCTACACCTTC. As protein: CASSGQGIKGYGYTF.

The chain links TRBV6-1 to TRBJ1-1; unclear D gene. Trimming stripped 3 bases from V and 11 bases from J, with 4 bases between. The germline V gene has CDR1 MNHNS and CDR2 SASEGT. This CDR3 has 9 amino acids. CDR3 sequence: CASSETAFF. The CDR3 DNA reads TGTGCCAGCAGTGAGACGGCTTTCTTT.

A remark on this clone: Other DNA variants within this sample encode the same CDR3. J is TRBJ1-1 and V is TRBV5-1, with TRBD1 matching 7 bases. This CDR3 region has 14 residues. V lost 1 base and J lost 3; bases outside the gene matches: 3. Looked up from germline, CDR1 is SGHRS and CDR2 is YFSETQ. Here the CDR3 DNA reads TGCGCCAGCAGCTTGCGGCAGGGGGACACTGAAGCTTTCTTT. Its protein is CASSLRQGDTEAFF.

This chain links TRBV6-5 with TRBJ1-1, with D perhaps TRBD1 (6 bases). The CDR3 length is 13 residues. Trimming pared 5 bases from V and 0 bases from J, leaving 7 bases between. Germline-derived CDR1 and CDR2 are MNHEY and SVGAGI. The CDR3 bases are TGTGCCAGCAGTCACAGGGTGAACACTGAAGCTTTCTTT. Protein sequence: CASSHRVNTEAFF.

This chain uses TRBV2 with TRBJ2-1, with 12 bases matching TRBD2. CDR3 size: 17 residues. The ends lost 5 bases at V and 5 bases at J; junction bases unmatched: 10. Germline V gene lookup returns CDR1 SNHLY and CDR2 FYNNEI. Written as DNA, the CDR3 is TGTGCCAGCAGTCCATATCTAGCGGGAGGGGGGGACAATGAGCAGTTCTTC. Amino acids: CASSPYLAGGGDNEQFF.

The V and J genes are TRBV29-1 and TRBJ2-5; maybe TRBD2 (5 bases). The CDR3 totals 14 residues. CDR1 is SQVTM and CDR2 is ANQGSEA in the germline V gene. Trimming cost V 7 bases and J 2 bases, with 17 bases left between them. The CDR3 protein is CSARGWQSQETQYF. CDR3 nucleotide sequence: TGCAGCGCCCGGGGTTGGCAGTCACAAGAGACCCAGTACTTC.

This chain links TRBV19 with TRBJ1-1, with D unclear. Germline CDR1 reads LNHDA; CDR2 reads SQIVND (reference sequence). This CDR3 comprises 12 residues. V lost 3 bases and J 6 bases, leaving 8 bases between the germline ends. In nucleotides, the CDR3 is TGTGCCAGTAGTATGTTTTTCGCTGAAGCTTTCTTT. Translation gives CASSMFFAEAFF.

This chain uses TRBV7-9 with TRBJ2-2, with TRBD1 identical over 9 bases. V shed 3 bases and J 6 bases; nucleotides not matched to a gene: 11. CDR1 is SEHNR, CDR2 FQNEAQ, per germline (reference sequence). The CDR3 extends over 17 amino acids. CDR3 sequence reads: CASSFETGGVTPGELFF. DNA for the CDR3: TGTGCCAGCAGCTTCGAGACAGGGGGGGTGACCCCCGGGGAGCTGTTTTTT.

As regards this clone: Additional DNA sequences in this sample encode the identical CDR3. The V gene is TRBV4-1, the J gene TRBJ2-1, with 11 positions matching TRBD2. The CDR3 is 15 residues long. From germline, CDR1 is MGHRA and CDR2 YSYEKL. Unmatched junction bases numbered 3, after V lost 1 base and J lost 7 bases. The CDR3 nucleotides read TGCGCCAGCAGCCAAGCCGGGACTAGCGGTAATGAGCAGTTCTTC. Amino acid sequence: CASSQAGTSGNEQFF.

The rearrangement uses TRBV6-7 and TRBJ2-2; no clear D. TRBV6-7 is designated an ORF whose function remains uncertain. The CDR3 length is 16 residues. The V end was cut by 3 bases, the J end by 0 bases, with 11 bases between. CDR3 in amino acids: CASSYRPTSNTGELFF. The CDR3 DNA reads TGTGCCAGCAGTTATAGGCCTACATCGAACACCGGGGAGCTGTTTTTT.

The gene calls are TRBV7-2 and TRBJ2-5; tentatively, D is TRBD1 (5 bases). From germline, CDR1 is SGHTA and CDR2 FQGNSA. The V end was cut by 6 bases, the J end by 5 bases, with 25 bases between. The length of the CDR3 is 17 residues. CDR3 bases: TGTGCCAGCAGACACCCGTCCAAGGGGCAATCGGTGGAGACCCAGTACTTC. This codes for CASRHPSKGQSVETQYF.

The chain employs TRBV30 and TRBJ2-1, with D uncertain. Between the trimmed V and J ends, which lost 2 bases and 8 bases, there was a span of 16 bases. From germline, CDR1 is GTSNPN and CDR2 SVGIG (reference sequence). The CDR3 runs to 14 residues. The CDR3 region has the DNA TGTGCCTGGAGTCTAATCGGTCCCTCGGATGAGCAGTTCTTC. Residues: CAWSLIGPSDEQFF.

The V and J genes are TRBV4-1 and TRBJ2-3, with 9 nucleotides matching TRBD1. Germline CDR1 and CDR2: MGHRA and YSYEKL. The V gene end was trimmed by 2 bases and the J gene end by 0 bases; junction bases not matched to a gene: 3. This CDR3 comprises 16 residues. This chain's CDR3 is CASSQPGQGSTDTQYF. The CDR3 DNA reads as TGCGCCAGCAGCCAACCCGGACAGGGGAGCACAGATACGCAGTATTTT.

The J gene is TRBJ2-7, the V gene TRBV4-2; D might be TRBD1 (5 bases). Germline V gene sequence: CDR1 LGHNA, CDR2 YNFKEQ. V lost 1 base and J lost 3, with 16 bases in between. There are 16 residues in the CDR3. DNA of the CDR3: TGTGCCAGCAGCCAAGGCCCCAGGGATTTCAGCTACGAGCAGTACTTC. Its translation is CASSQGPRDFSYEQYF.

V usage is TRBV6-6 and J usage is TRBJ2-2; the match to TRBD2 covers 7 bases. The J segment lost 0 bases and the V segment lost 5 bases, leaving 6 bases of the junction unmatched. Germline V lookup: CDR1 MNHNY, CDR2 SVGAGI (reference sequence). The CDR3 sequence is 16 residues long. The CDR3 reads CASSGLAAPNTGELFF. In DNA form, the CDR3 reads TGTGCCAGCAGTGGCCTAGCGGCGCCGAACACCGGGGAGCTGTTTTTT.

This chain connects TRBV28 to TRBJ2-1; D call uncertain. V was clipped by 3 bases and J by 5 bases, with 11 bases between them. CDR1 is MDHEN, CDR2 SYDVKM, per germline. The CDR3 extends over 14 amino acids. The CDR3 DNA reads TGTGCCAGCAGTTTTCTGGGGAAGGACAATGAGCAGTTCTTC. Translating it yields CASSFLGKDNEQFF.

The chain uses TRBV5-4 and TRBJ1-5, with 9 nucleotides matching TRBD1. CDR1 SGHNT and CDR2 YYREEE come from the germline V gene (reference sequence). The CDR3 totals 17 residues. The V gene end was trimmed by 4 bases and the J gene end by 1 base; junction bases not matched to a gene: 9. For the CDR3, the DNA is TGTGCCAGCAGCATGGGACAGGGCCCGAACAGCAATCAGCCCCAGCATTTT. This sequence encodes CASSMGQGPNSNQPQHF.

This clone was recorded once. The chain links TRBV29-1 to TRBJ2-5; TRBD2 matches at 9 bases. The germline CDR1 and CDR2 sequences are SQVTM and ANQGSEA. CDR3 length: 14 amino acids. V dropped 5 bases and J dropped 3; count of bases not matched to a gene: 7. The CDR3 DNA sequence: TGCAGCGTTCCGGGACTAGCCTCGGAAGAGACCCAGTACTTC. It is translated as CSVPGLASEETQYF. Combining the CDR3 with reference TRBV29-1 and TRBJ2-5 gives the whole variable domain SAVISQKPSRDICQRGTSLTIQCQVDSQVTMMFWYRQQPGQSLTLIATANQGSEATYESGFVIDKFPISRPNLTFSTLTVSNMSPEDSSIYLCSVPGLASEETQYFGPGTRLLVL.

Points on this clone: At the DNA level, this CDR3 is encoded by other sequences in the same sample as well. The V gene is TRBV5-4, the J gene TRBJ2-7; maybe TRBD1 (6 bases). Deletions cut 0 bases from V and 2 bases from J, with 9 bases between. Germline-derived CDR1 and CDR2 are SGHNT and YYREEE (reference sequence). CDR3 length equals 14 residues. CDR3 in DNA: TGTGCCAGCAGCTTGGAAGCAGGGGCCTACGAGCAGTACTTC. Protein product: CASSLEAGAYEQYF.

The CDR3 spells CASSLGTGLSYEQYF. The CDR3 DNA follows: TGTGCCAGCAGCTTAGGGACAGGTCTTTCCTACGAGCAGTACTTC. V gene TRBV11-2 combines with J gene TRBJ2-7; 7 bases are a match to TRBD1. V shed 1 base, J shed 1 base, and the junction held 4 bases outside the gene matches. The CDR3 consists of 15 residues. Germline lookup yields CDR1 SGHAT and CDR2 FQNNGV. Full variable domain (remainder filled in from reference TRBV11-2 and TRBJ2-7): EAGVAQSPRYKIIEKRQSVAFWCNPISGHATLYWYQQILGQGPKLLIQFQNNGVVDDSQLPKDRFSAERLKGVDSTLKIQPAKLEDSAVYLCASSLGTGLSYEQYFGPGTRLTVT.

The chain employs TRBV30 and TRBJ2-7; D is possibly TRBD2 (6 bases). Per germline, CDR1 GTSNPN and CDR2 SVGIG (reference sequence). V was pared by 7 bases and J by 2 bases, with 21 bases between. CDR3 length equals 15 residues. This CDR3 is CAYINPRERPYEQYF. The CDR3 coding sequence is TGTGCCTACATAAACCCCCGGGAGAGGCCCTACGAGCAGTACTTC.

This clone appeared once. This chain joins TRBV4-1 and TRBJ1-1; D perhaps matches TRBD1 (5 bases). The CDR3 spans 13 residues. The germline V gene has CDR1 MGHRA and CDR2 YSYEKL. The V and J ends lost 4 bases and 7 bases respectively, with 13 bases between them. The CDR3 here is CASSPTGGDEAFF. The CDR3 nucleotides are TGCGCCAGCAGCCCCACGGGGGGGGATGAAGCTTTCTTT.

A note on this clone: Other DNA sequences in this specimen translate into the identical CDR3. Written as DNA, the CDR3 is TGTGCCAGCAGTTACTCGGGGCAGGGAGGTGGCTACACCTTC. This gives the protein CASSYSGQGGGYTF. The chain carries TRBV6-6 and TRBJ1-2; D perhaps matches TRBD1 (5 bases). The V gene's germline CDR1 is MNHNY and CDR2 SVGAGI (reference sequence). Trimming removed 0 bases from V and 7 bases from J, with 12 bases in between. The CDR3 has 14 residues.

This clone came up once. This chain links TRBV28 with TRBJ2-1; D call uncertain. Trimming removed 5 bases at V and 4 bases at J, with 12 bases between. CDR3 length: 14 residues. Germline V gene sequence: CDR1 MDHEN, CDR2 SYDVKM. CDR3 loop: CASSTQTLYNEQFF. CDR3 in DNA: TGTGCCAGCAGTACTCAGACCCTTTACAATGAGCAGTTCTTC.

The chain has TRBV30 and TRBJ2-1; D ambiguous. This CDR3 comprises 14 residues. The V end was cut by 2 bases, the J end by 4 bases, with 12 bases between. The germline V gene encodes CDR1 GTSNPN and CDR2 SVGIG (reference sequence). Here the CDR3 reads CAWSLVSTYNEQFF. The CDR3 nucleotides read TGTGCCTGGAGTTTGGTCTCGACTTACAATGAGCAGTTCTTC.

Only one count was recorded for this clone. The J gene is TRBJ2-7, the V gene TRBV19; no definite D call. Germline V gives CDR1 LNHDA, CDR2 SQIVND (reference sequence). Deletions cut 5 bases from V and 5 bases from J, with 13 bases between. CDR3 length: 13 residues. The CDR3 region has the DNA TGTGCCAGTAGTCCAAACAAGGTGCACGAGCAGTACTTC. Protein sequence: CASSPNKVHEQYF.

The rearrangement joins TRBV13 to TRBJ1-6, with a possible D match to TRBD1 (6 bases). Germline V gene lookup returns CDR1 PRHDT and CDR2 FYEKMQ (reference sequence). The CDR3 runs 17 residues. Trimming removed 0 bases from V and 5 bases from J, with 14 bases in between. CDR3 sequence (DNA): TGTGCCAGCAGCTTAGGAGGGACCAGGGGCAATAATTCACCCCTCCACTTT. Translated: CASSLGGTRGNNSPLHF. Drawing the rest from reference TRBV13 and TRBJ1-6, the complete variable domain is AAGVIQSPRHLIKEKRETATLKCYPIPRHDTVYWYQQGPGQDPQFLISFYEKMQSDKGSIPDRFSAQQFSDYHSELNMSSLELGDSALYFCASSLGGTRGNNSPLHFGNGTRLTVT.

The J gene is TRBJ1-3, the V gene TRBV27; tentative D call: TRBD1 (5 bases). Germline loops: CDR1 MNHEY, CDR2 SMNVEV (reference sequence). This CDR3 has 15 residues. Trimming took 7 bases from V and 4 from J, leaving 17 bases between them. The DNA of the CDR3 is TGTGCCAGCACCCTGGGGGGGGTTAGAGGAAACACCATATATTTT. Amino acid sequence: CASTLGGVRGNTIYF.

The rearrangement joins TRBV5-6 to TRBJ1-1; D ambiguous. Between the trimmed V and J ends, which lost 5 bases and 1 base, there was a span of 12 bases. The CDR3 runs 14 residues. Germline V CDR1 and CDR2: SGHDT, YYEEEE. The CDR3 reads CASRYGGQNTEAFF. The CDR3 DNA sequence: TGTGCCAGCAGGTATGGAGGCCAGAACACTGAAGCTTTCTTT.